In this sample, the clone carrying this T cell receptor beta chain turned up once. The data are from a study of cytomegalovirus exposure and HLA in healthy donors. Researchers ran the PCR with 60 Vbeta and 13 Jbeta primers. Sequenced by immunoSEQ multiplex PCR; TCRdb stores in-frame clones only, minus some. The sample includes around 160,000 clones, 68% of them seen just once. This CDR3 has 15 amino acids. Germline assignment: CDR1 MNHNY and CDR2 SVGAGI (reference sequence). Trimming took 5 bases from V and 6 from J, leaving 19 bases between them. The V and J genes are TRBV6-6 and TRBJ1-1; weak D call: TRBD1 (6 bases). Sequencing was carried out using PBMCs. This TCR came from a middle-aged man in good health and CMV-seronegative. The CDR3 sequence is CASSRSVGAGAEAFF. DNA of the CDR3: TGTGCCAGCAGTAGGTCCGTAGGCGCAGGGGCTGAAGCTTTCTTT.